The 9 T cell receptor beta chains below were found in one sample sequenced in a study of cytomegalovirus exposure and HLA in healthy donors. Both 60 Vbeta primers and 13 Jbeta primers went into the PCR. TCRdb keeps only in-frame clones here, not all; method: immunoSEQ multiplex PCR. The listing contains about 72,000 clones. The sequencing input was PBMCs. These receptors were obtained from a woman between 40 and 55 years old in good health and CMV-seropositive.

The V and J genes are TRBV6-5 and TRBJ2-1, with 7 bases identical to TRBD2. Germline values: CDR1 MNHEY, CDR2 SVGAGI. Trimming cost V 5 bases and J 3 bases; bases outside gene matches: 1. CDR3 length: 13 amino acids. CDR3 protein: CASSGGDYNEQFF. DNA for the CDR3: TGTGCCAGCAGTGGGGGGGACTACAATGAGCAGTTCTTC.

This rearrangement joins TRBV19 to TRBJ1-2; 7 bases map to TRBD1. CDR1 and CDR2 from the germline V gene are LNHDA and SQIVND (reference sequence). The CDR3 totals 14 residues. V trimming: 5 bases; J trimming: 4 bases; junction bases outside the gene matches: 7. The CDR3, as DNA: TGTGCCAGTAGTTCATCTCGGACAGGCTATGGCTACACCTTC. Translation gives CASSSSRTGYGYTF.

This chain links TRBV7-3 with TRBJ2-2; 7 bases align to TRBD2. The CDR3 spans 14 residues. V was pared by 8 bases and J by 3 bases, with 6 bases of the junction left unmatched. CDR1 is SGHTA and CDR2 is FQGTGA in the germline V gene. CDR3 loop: CASAPGRDTGELFF. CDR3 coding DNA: TGTGCCAGCGCCCCAGGGAGGGACACCGGGGAGCTGTTTTTT. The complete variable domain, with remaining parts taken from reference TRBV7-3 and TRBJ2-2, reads GAGVSQTPSNKVTEKGKYVELRCDPISGHTALYWYRQSLGQGPEFLIYFQGTGAADDSGLPNDRFFAVRPEGSVSTLKIQRTERGDSAVYLCASAPGRDTGELFFGEGSRLTVL.

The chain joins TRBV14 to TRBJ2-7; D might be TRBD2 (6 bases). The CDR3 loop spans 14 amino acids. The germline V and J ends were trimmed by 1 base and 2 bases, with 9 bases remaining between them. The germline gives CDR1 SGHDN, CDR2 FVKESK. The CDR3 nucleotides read TGTGCCAGCAGCCAAGGTTGGGGGGCCTACGAGCAGTACTTC. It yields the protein CASSQGWGAYEQYF.

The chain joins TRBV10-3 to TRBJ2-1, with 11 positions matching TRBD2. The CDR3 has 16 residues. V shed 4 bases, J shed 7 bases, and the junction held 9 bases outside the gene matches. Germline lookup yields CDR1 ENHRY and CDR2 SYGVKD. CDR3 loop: CAISVGTSGTENEQFF. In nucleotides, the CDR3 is TGTGCCATCAGTGTTGGGACTAGCGGAACGGAGAATGAGCAGTTCTTC.

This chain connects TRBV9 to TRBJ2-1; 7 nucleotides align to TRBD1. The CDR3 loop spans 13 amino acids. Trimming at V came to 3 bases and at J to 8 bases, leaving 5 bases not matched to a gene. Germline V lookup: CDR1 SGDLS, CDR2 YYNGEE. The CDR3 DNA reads TGTGCCAGCAGCGAGGGGGCCGTAGATGAGCAGTTCTTC. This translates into CASSEGAVDEQFF.

DNA for the CDR3: TGTGCCAGCAGTTTCCTAGCGGGATGGTCTTACAATGAGCAGTTCTTC. It encodes CASSFLAGWSYNEQFF. This chain uses TRBV28 with TRBJ2-1; 9 bases line up with TRBD2. The CDR3 totals 16 residues. Germline loops: CDR1 MDHEN, CDR2 SYDVKM. The V gene end was trimmed by 3 bases and the J gene end by 4 bases; junction bases not matched to a gene: 7.

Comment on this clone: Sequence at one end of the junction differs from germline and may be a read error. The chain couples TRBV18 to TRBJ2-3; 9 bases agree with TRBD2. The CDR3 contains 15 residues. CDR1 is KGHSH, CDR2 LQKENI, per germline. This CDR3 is CAGSPSREGEDTQYF. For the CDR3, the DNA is TGTGCCGGCTCCCCCTCGCGGGAGGGCGAAGATACGCAGTATTTT.

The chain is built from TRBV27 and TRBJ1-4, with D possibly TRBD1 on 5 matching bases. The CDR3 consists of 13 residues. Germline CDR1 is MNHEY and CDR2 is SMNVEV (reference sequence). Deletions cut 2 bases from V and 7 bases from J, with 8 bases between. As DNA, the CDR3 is TGTGCCAGCAGTTTACGAAGGGGTGAAAAACTGTTTTTT. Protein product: CASSLRRGEKLFF.